This T cell receptor (beta chain) was captured in a study of OX40 agonist ivuxolimab in advanced cancers. Using immunoSEQ multiplex PCR, the repertoire was profiled, and TCRdb retains in-frame clones only, with some absent. The sample holds 75,000 to 90,000 clones; 90% to 95% are singletons and the top ten take about 1.1%. CDR3 length: 16 amino acids. V shed 5 bases, J shed 2 bases, and the junction held 9 bases outside the gene matches. Germline CDR1 is MDHEN and CDR2 is SYDVKM. The rearrangement uses TRBV28 and TRBJ1-2; 9 bases map to TRBD1. The material sequenced was CD4+ or CD8+ T cells sorted from blood, taken in a trial of the OX40 agonist ivuxolimab. The receptor was isolated from an adult with an advanced solid tumor such as melanoma, head and neck, liver or kidney cancer. This chain's CDR3 is CASSAPRDRENYGYTF. As DNA, the CDR3 is TGTGCCAGCAGTGCCCCCCGGGACAGGGAGAACTATGGCTACACCTTC.